This record concerns one TCR beta chain sequence. The antigen is not known. The data originate from a study of cytomegalovirus exposure and HLA in healthy donors. Study details: Early release data held 85 million or so unique TCRs from HLA-typed donors. Regarding the study as a whole: Presence/absence analyses took donor sequencing depth as roughly uniform. In a later analysis, a genetic analysis reported fewer productive-TCR N-insertions in an Asian-associated ancestry cluster than the cohort average.

Though probably carrying unrecorded immune exposures, donors were nominally healthy at sampling. The PCR ran on 60 Vbeta and 13 Jbeta primers. Libraries were prepared by immunoSEQ multiplex PCR; TCRdb keeps only in-frame clonotypes and omits some of them. The table lists some 150,000 clones, about 79% of them singletons. This CDR3 has 14 amino acids. CDR1 is MNHNY, CDR2 SVGAGI, per germline (reference sequence). V was clipped by 2 bases and J by 2 bases, with 9 bases between them. This sequence joins TRBV6-6 and TRBJ1-2; perhaps TRBD1 as D (5 bases). This TCR derives from a woman in her fifties or sixties in good health and CMV-seronegative. The sample consisted of PBMCs. Written as DNA, the CDR3 is TGTGCCAGCAGTTACCAGGACAAGAACTATGGCTACACCTTC. Its translation: CASSYQDKNYGYTF.